Sequencing of this TCR beta chain was carried out in a study of shared clonotypes between healthy human individuals. Findings and caveats of the study: Genetic and exposure-history diversity was limited by the small donor number. A handful of donors had about 5% of their naive CD4 clonotypes in common. Clonotypes shared by all four donors outscored non-shared clonotypes in generation probability.

This CDR3 is built from 20 residues. CDR1 and CDR2 from the germline V gene are SGHRS and YFSETQ. V was clipped by 1 base and J by 1 base; unmatched bases: 16. This clone occurred a few times. The antigen is undetermined. Running of the assay took place at deep level. Here immunoSEQ multiplex PCR was the method, and the copy in TCRdb shows in-frame clones only, minus some. The table shows almost 750,000 clones, with roughly 72% occurring only once. The sample was memory CD4+ T cells sorted from blood. Subset meaning: CD45RA-negative fraction. This sequence joins TRBV5-1 and TRBJ2-5, with 10 bases that match TRBD2. This clonotype was sampled from a woman in her thirties in good health. Here the CDR3 DNA reads TGCGCCAGCAGCTTGAGGGTCGGGGCGCAACTAGCGGGAATCCAAGAGACCCAGTACTTC. Amino acid sequence: CASSLRVGAQLAGIQETQYF. The full variable domain, completed using reference TRBV5-1 and TRBJ2-5, is KAGVTQTPRYLIKTRGQQVTLSCSPISGHRSVSWYQQTPGQGLQFLFEYFSETQRNKGNFPGRFSGRQFSNSRSEMNVSTLELGDSALYLCASSLRVGAQLAGIQETQYFGPGTRLLVL.